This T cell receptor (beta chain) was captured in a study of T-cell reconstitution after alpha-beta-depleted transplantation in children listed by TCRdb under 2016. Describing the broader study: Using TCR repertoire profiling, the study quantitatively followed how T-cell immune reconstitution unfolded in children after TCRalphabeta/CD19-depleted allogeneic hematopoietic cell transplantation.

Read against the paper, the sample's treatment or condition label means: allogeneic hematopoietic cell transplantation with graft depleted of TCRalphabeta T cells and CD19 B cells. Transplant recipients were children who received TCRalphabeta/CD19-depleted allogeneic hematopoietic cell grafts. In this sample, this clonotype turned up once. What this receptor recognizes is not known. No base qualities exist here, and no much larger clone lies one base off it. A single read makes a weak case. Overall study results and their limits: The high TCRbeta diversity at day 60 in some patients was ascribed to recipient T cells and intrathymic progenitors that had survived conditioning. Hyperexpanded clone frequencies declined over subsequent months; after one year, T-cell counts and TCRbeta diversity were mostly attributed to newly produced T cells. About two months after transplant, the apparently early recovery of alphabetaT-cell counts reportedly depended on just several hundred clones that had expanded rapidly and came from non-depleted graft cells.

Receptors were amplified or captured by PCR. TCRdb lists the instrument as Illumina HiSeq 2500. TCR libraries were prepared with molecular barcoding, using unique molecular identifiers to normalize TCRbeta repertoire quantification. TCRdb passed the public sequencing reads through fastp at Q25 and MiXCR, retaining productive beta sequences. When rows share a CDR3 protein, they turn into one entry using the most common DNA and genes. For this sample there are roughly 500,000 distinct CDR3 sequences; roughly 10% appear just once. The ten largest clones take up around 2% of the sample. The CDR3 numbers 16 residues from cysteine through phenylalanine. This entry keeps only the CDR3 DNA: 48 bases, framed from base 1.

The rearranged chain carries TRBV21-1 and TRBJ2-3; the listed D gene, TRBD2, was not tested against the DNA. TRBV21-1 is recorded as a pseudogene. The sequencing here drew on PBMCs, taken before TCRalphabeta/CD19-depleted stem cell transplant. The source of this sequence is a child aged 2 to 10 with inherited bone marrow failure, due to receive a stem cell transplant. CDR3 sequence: CASSPRTSGCADTQYF. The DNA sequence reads TGTGCCAGCAGCCCACGGACTAGCGGGTGTGCAGATACGCAGTATTTT.